This T cell receptor (beta chain) is from a study of response to subunit inactivated influenza vaccine. This clonotype was seen a handful of times. TCRdb analysed the RT-PCR reads with MiXCR anew, one entry per CDR3 protein. The table records over 400,000 distinct CDR3 sequences, about 10% of them present only once. Trimming removed 6 bases at V and 1 base at J, with 10 bases between. Germline CDR1 reads MNHNS; CDR2 reads SASEGT. The CDR3 runs to 14 residues. The material was PBMCs from blood, obtained roughly 47 days after vaccination. This TCR came from a man aged 50-59 years who received an inactivated influenza vaccine. The chain links TRBV6-1 to TRBJ1-5; D perhaps matches TRBD1 (6 bases). CDR3 in amino acids: CASSRGQSNQPQHF. In DNA form, the CDR3 reads TGTGCCAGCAGCAGGGGACAAAGCAATCAGCCCCAGCATTTT.